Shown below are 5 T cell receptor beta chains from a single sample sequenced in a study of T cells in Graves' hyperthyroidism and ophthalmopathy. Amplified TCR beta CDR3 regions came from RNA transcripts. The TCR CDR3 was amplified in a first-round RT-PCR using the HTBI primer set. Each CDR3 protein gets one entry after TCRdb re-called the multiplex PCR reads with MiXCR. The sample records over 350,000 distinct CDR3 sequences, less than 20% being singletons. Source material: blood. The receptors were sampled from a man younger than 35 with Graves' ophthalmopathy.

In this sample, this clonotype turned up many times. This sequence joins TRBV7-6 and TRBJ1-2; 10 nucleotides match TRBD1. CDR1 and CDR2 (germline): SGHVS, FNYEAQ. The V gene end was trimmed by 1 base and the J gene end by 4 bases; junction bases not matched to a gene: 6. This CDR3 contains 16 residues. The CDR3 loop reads CASSLGRQGAAYGYTF. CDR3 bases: TGTGCCAGCAGCTTAGGAAGACAGGGGGCGGCCTATGGCTACACCTTC.

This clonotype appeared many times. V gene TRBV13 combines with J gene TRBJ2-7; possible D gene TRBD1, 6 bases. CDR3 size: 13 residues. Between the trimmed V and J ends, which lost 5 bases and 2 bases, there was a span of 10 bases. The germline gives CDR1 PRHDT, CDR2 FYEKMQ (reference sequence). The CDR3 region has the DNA TGTGCCAGCAGCAGGGACAACGCCTACGAGCAGTACTTC. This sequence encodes CASSRDNAYEQYF.

The CDR3 spells CASGFDAEAFF. For the CDR3, the DNA is TGTGCCAGCGGATTCGACGCTGAAGCTTTCTTT. V is TRBV27 and J is TRBJ1-1; no firm D call. Germline values: CDR1 MNHEY, CDR2 SMNVEV (reference sequence). The CDR3 is 11 amino acids. V was trimmed by 8 bases and J by 6 bases, leaving 10 bases between them.

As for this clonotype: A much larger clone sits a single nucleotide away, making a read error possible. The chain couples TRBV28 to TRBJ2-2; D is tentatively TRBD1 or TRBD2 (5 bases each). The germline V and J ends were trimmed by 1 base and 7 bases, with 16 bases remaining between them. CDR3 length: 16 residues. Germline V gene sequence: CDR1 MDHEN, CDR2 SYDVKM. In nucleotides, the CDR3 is TGTGCCAGCAGTTTATCGGGACGGGGTTCCCACGGGGAGCTGTTTTTT. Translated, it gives CASSLSGRGSHGELFF.

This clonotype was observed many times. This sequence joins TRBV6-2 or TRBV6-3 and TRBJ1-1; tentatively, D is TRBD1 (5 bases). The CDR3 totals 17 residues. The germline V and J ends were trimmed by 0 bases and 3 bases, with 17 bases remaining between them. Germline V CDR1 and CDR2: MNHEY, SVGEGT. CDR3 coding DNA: TGTGCCAGCAGTTACTCGAGCTCTGGGGGTTATGACACTGAAGCTTTCTTT. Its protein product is CASSYSSSGGYDTEAFF.